The clone carrying this TCR beta chain was counted a few times. As yet, its antigen is unknown. The data were taken from a study of T cell repertoires in cytomegalovirus infection. Overall study results and limits: Summed frequency of shared TCR beta families picked out CMV carriers who also had the relevant HLA.

From the reads, TCRdb called clonotypes with MiXCR, one entry per CDR3 protein. The sample has about 110,000 distinct CDR3 sequences, under 45% seen once. CDR1 and CDR2 (germline): MDHEN, SYDVKM. This CDR3 is built from 15 residues. Trimming took 3 bases from V and 7 from J, leaving 19 bases between them. The sequence was collected from a human donor in good health (CMV status not recorded). Some clones in this sample may be carry-over from other donors' samples. The chain joins TRBV28 to TRBJ2-7; no reliable D call. The sample consisted of CD8+ T cells from cultured PBMCs, taken from culture after CMV antigen stimulation. The CDR3 nucleotides read TGTGCCAGCAGTTTCTGGCAGAGTCCTACGAGGGAGCAGTACTTC. This translates into CASSFWQSPTREQYF.